A selection of T cell receptor beta chains follows, all from one sample in a study of regulatory T cells in long-lasting Graves disease. TCRdb re-analysed the multiplex PCR reads in MiXCR, keeping a single row per CDR3 protein. Found here are approximately 470,000 distinct CDR3 sequences, around 15% of them singletons; the top ten hold 12%. The data also belong to a second study, concerning T cells in Graves' hyperthyroidism and ophthalmopathy.

Here the sequenced sample was peripheral blood mononuclear cells (PBMCs), taken at new diagnosis, from a patient treated with antithyroid drugs. The receptors were gathered from a man between 35 and 55 years old with Graves disease. CDR3s include the opening cysteine and the closing phenylalanine or tryptophan. D genes are given only for firm matches. Clone size appears in some rows only: once, few, many, or a class for an expanded clone.

NA	TRBV5-1	NA	TRBJ2-1	TGCGCCAGCAGCCCAAATATCGGGGCAAACAATGAGCAGTTCTTC	CASSPNIGANNEQFF
once	TRBV6-1	NA	TRBJ2-7	TGTGCCAGCAGTAATGGACACTCCTACGAGCAGTACTTC	CASSNGHSYEQYF
many	TRBV24-1	NA	TRBJ2-2	TGTGCCACCAGTGACCCAGGGATGGATTACACCGGGGAGCTGTTTTTT	CATSDPGMDYTGELFF
NA	TRBV19	TRBD1	TRBJ2-1	TGTGCCAGTAGTATAGACACGGGACAGGGCCACAATGAGCAGTTCTTC	CASSIDTGQGHNEQFF
many	TRBV28	TRBD1	TRBJ2-5	TGTGCCAGCAGTTTGGCTACCGGGACAGGGTTTGGGGAGACCCAGTACTTC	CASSLATGTGFGETQYF
few	TRBV14	NA	TRBJ2-2	TGTGCCAGCAGCCAAGGGACCCCATACACCGGGGAGCTGTTTTTT	CASSQGTPYTGELFF
few	TRBV20-1	TRBD1	TRBJ2-6	TGCAGTGCTAGAGATAGTAAGCGTGGGACAGGGGGCTCTGGGGCCAACGTCCTGACTTTC	CSARDSKRGTGGSGANVLTF
few	TRBV5-1	TRBD2	TRBJ2-7	TGCGCCAGCAGTCGAGCGGGAGAGTCCTACGGGCAGTACTTC	CASSRAGESYGQYF
many	TRBV11-3	NA	TRBJ2-1	TGTGCCAGCAGCTTAGCAGTAAGGGATGAGCAGTTCTTC	CASSLAVRDEQFF
many	TRBV29-1	TRBD1	TRBJ1-2	TGCAGCGTTGAAGCCAGGACAGGGCGTTCGGACTATGGCTACACCTTC	CSVEARTGRSDYGYTF
many	TRBV7-3	TRBD2	TRBJ2-1	TGTGCCAGCAGCTTAGACCGGGGGGATGAGCAGTTCTTC	CASSLDRGDEQFF
few	TRBV6-1	TRBD2	TRBJ2-7	TGTGCCACCCGGTCGCGGGAGAGCTCCTACGAGCAGTACTTC	CATRSRESSYEQYF
NA	TRBV7-9	NA	TRBJ1-1	TGTGCCAGCAGCTTAGAGGCAACAGGGAACACTGAAGCTTTCTTT	CASSLEATGNTEAFF
many	TRBV28	NA	TRBJ2-4	TGTGCCAGCAGTCCCGGGACTGCCGTTAATGGCATTCAGTACTTC	CASSPGTAVNGIQYF
many	TRBV7-2	TRBD2	TRBJ2-7	TGTGCCAGCAGCTTCCCTAGCGGTTCCTACGAGCAGTACTTC	CASSFPSGSYEQYF
NA	TRBV27	TRBD1	TRBJ2-2	TGTGCCAGCAGTTTTGGACAGGGGGCCGGGGAGCTGTTTTTT	CASSFGQGAGELFF
many	TRBV30	NA	TRBJ1-2	TGTGCCTGGAGTGTAACGACAGGTGCTGGCTACACCTTC	CAWSVTTGAGYTF
many	TRBV5-1	NA	TRBJ1-1	TGCGCCAGCAGCGCACAGGAAAGTAATACCGAAGCTTTCTTT	CASSAQESNTEAFF
few	TRBV29-1	NA	TRBJ1-6	TGCAGCGTTGGGGATCTGGATTCACCCCTCCACTTT	CSVGDLDSPLHF
many	TRBV30	NA	TRBJ1-1	TGTGCCTGGAGTGCCCCAGACGTCATGAACACTGAAGCTTTCTTT	CAWSAPDVMNTEAFF
many	TRBV11-2	NA	TRBJ1-3	TGTGCCAGCGGCGATGGTAGTGGAAACACCATATATTTT	CASGDGSGNTIYF
many	TRBV27	NA	TRBJ2-2	TGTGCCAGCAGCATGCTAGGAGCCGGGGAGCTGTTTTTT	CASSMLGAGELFF
few	TRBV7-2	TRBD1	TRBJ2-4	TGTGCCAGCAGCTCCCGGACAGGGGAAAACATTCAGTACTTC	CASSSRTGENIQYF
few	TRBV20-1	TRBD2	TRBJ2-3	TGCAGTGCTCACCCCGGGACTAGCGGGAGTGGGTATACGCAGTATTTT	CSAHPGTSGSGYTQYF
many	TRBV18	NA	TRBJ2-2	TGTGCCAGCTCACGGCGTCAGAACACCGGGGAGCTGTTTTTT	CASSRRQNTGELFF
many	TRBV11-2	NA	TRBJ2-7	TGTGCCAGCAGCCAGGCGGCCAGGGGAGGCGAGCAGTACTTC	CASSQAARGGEQYF
NA	TRBV30	NA	TRBJ2-1	TGTGCCTGGAGTGTACTCAACTCTATTGAGCAGTTCTTC	CAWSVLNSIEQFF